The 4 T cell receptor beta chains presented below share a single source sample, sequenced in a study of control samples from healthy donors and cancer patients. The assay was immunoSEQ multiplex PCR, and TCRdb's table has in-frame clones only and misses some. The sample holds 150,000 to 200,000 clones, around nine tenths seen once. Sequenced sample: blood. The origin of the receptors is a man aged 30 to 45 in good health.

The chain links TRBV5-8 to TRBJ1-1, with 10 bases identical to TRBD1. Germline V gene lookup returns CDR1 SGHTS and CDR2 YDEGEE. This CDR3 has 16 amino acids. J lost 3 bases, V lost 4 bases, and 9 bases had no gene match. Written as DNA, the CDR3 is TGTGCCAGCAGCCTAAAGGACAGGGGGGTCGACACTGAAGCTTTCTTT. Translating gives CASSLKDRGVDTEAFF.

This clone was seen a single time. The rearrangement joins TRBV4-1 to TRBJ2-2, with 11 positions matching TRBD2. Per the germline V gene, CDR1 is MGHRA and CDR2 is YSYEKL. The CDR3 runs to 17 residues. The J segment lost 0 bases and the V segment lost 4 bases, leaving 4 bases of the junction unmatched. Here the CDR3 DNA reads TGCGCCAGCAGCCTTTCGGGACTAGCGGCGAACACCGGGGAGCTGTTTTTT. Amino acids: CASSLSGLAANTGELFF.

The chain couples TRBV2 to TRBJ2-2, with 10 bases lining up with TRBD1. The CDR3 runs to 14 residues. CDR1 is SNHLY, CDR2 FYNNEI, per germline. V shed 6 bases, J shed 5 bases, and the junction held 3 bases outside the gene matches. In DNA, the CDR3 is TGTGCCAGCAGAAAGGACAGGGGGACCGGGGAGCTGTTTTTT. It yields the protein CASRKDRGTGELFF.

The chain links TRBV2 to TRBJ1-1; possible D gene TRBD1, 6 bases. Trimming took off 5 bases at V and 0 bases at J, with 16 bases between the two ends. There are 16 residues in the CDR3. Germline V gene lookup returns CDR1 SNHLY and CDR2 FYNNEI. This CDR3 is CASSPGAGALNTEAFF. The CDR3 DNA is TGTGCCAGCAGTCCCGGGGCAGGGGCCTTGAACACTGAAGCTTTCTTT.